Each of the 10 T cell receptor beta chains below was sequenced from the same sample in a study of T cells in Graves' hyperthyroidism and ophthalmopathy. TCR beta CDR3 sequences were amplified from RNA transcripts. An initial round of RT-PCR targeting the TCR CDR3 relied on the HTBI primer set. TCRdb used MiXCR to reprocess the multiplex PCR reads, holding one entry per CDR3 protein. The sample gives fewer than 400,000 distinct CDR3 sequences, more than 12% of which show up once; 25% to 30% is in the top ten. The sequencing input was blood. The source of these receptors is a man aged 50 or older with Graves' ophthalmopathy.

The sample holds many counts of this clonotype. This chain joins TRBV20-1 and TRBJ2-3; D call uncertain. Germline CDR1 reads DFQATT; CDR2 reads SNEGSKA (reference sequence). V shed 3 bases and J shed 1 base, with 8 bases lying between them. This CDR3 contains 13 residues. CDR3 amino acids: CSASRQGTDTQYF. For the CDR3, the DNA is TGCAGTGCTAGCAGGCAGGGCACAGATACGCAGTATTTT.

This clonotype has a count of ten or more. V usage is TRBV15 and J usage is TRBJ2-5; D is tentatively TRBD1 or TRBD2 (5 bases each). The CDR3 covers 15 residues. The germline V gene encodes CDR1 LNHNV and CDR2 YYDKDF (reference sequence). Trimming left V 0 bases short and J 5 bases short, with 13 bases between. The CDR3: CATSRDFGGVETQYF. The CDR3 DNA is TGTGCCACCAGCAGAGATTTTGGGGGAGTCGAGACCCAGTACTTC.

With respect to this clonotype: Being one base from a much bigger clone, this may be a read error. The chain uses TRBV25-1 and TRBJ1-1; no reliable D call. Trimming left V 1 base short and J 1 base short, with 4 bases between. CDR1 is MGHDK, CDR2 SYGVNS, per germline. The CDR3 is made up of 13 amino acids. CDR3 in amino acids: CASSELGNTEAFF. In nucleotides, the CDR3 is TGTGCCAGCAGTGAATTAGGGAACACTGAAGCTTTCTTT.

This clonotype was seen a few times. The V gene is TRBV2, the J gene TRBJ2-7; either TRBD1 or TRBD2 may fit D (7 bases each). The germline gives CDR1 SNHLY, CDR2 FYNNEI. The ends were cut back, 2 bases at V and 4 bases at J, with 15 bases in the middle. The CDR3 runs to 15 residues. This CDR3 is CASSEPRQGGYEQYF. CDR3 nucleotides: TGTGCCAGCAGTGAACCCCGGCAGGGGGGGTACGAGCAGTACTTC.

Many counts were recorded for this clonotype. The chain couples TRBV30 to TRBJ2-7; no reliable D call. Germline V gene lookup returns CDR1 GTSNPN and CDR2 SVGIG (reference sequence). With 1 base removed from V and 9 bases from J, the gap between germline ends came to 13 bases. The CDR3 is 12 residues long. In DNA, the CDR3 is TGTGCCTGGAGTGGCCAATTCTCGGGGCAGTACTTC. Residues: CAWSGQFSGQYF.

CDR3 amino acids: CAWSLTYYNEQFF. In DNA form, the CDR3 reads TGTGCCTGGAGTCTAACCTACTACAATGAGCAGTTCTTC. The V gene is TRBV30, the J gene TRBJ2-1; D uncertain. The V end was cut by 2 bases, the J end by 3 bases, with 8 bases between. The CDR3 length is 13 residues. In germline, CDR1 is GTSNPN, CDR2 SVGIG (reference sequence).

This clonotype has ten or more counts. The gene calls are TRBV20-1 and TRBJ2-5, with a possible D match to TRBD1 (7 bases). The CDR3 extends over 16 amino acids. V was clipped by 5 bases and J by 0 bases, with 19 bases between them. CDR1 and CDR2 from the germline V gene are DFQATT and SNEGSKA (reference sequence). The CDR3 protein is CSASGAGRGNQETQYF. The CDR3 DNA sequence: TGCAGTGCTTCGGGGGCGGGCAGGGGGAACCAAGAGACCCAGTACTTC.

This clonotype has a handful of counts. The chain is built from TRBV7-9 and TRBJ2-5; no definite D call. Looked up from germline, CDR1 is SEHNR and CDR2 is FQNEAQ (reference sequence). V shed 1 base and J shed 2 bases, with 11 bases lying between them. This CDR3 has 15 residues. The CDR3 bases are TGTGCCAGCAGCTTAGTTGGTATAGGTCAAGAGACCCAGTACTTC. It specifies CASSLVGIGQETQYF.

In this sample, this clonotype turned up many times. The rearrangement joins TRBV12-3 or TRBV12-4 to TRBJ2-2, with D uncertain. The length of the CDR3 is 15 residues. V lost 6 bases, J lost 7 bases, and 18 bases lay in between. This CDR3 is CASSTNGWTGGELFF. In nucleotides, the CDR3 is TGTGCCAGCAGCACGAACGGGTGGACCGGCGGGGAGCTGTTTTTT.

This clonotype appeared many times. This chain's CDR3 is CAWSVGLAGELFF. CDR3 sequence (DNA): TGTGCCTGGAGTGTTGGGCTCGCCGGGGAGCTGTTTTTT. J is TRBJ2-2 and V is TRBV30; D remains ambiguous. This CDR3 has 13 residues. Trimming pared 0 bases from V and 6 bases from J, leaving 8 bases between. Germline CDR1 reads GTSNPN; CDR2 reads SVGIG (reference sequence).